The entry below gives a single T cell receptor beta chain sequence along with its context. This clonotype has only a few counts. It lacks a known antigen. Base qualities are not at hand, and no much larger clone is one base apart. In the germline V gene (reference sequence), CDR1 corresponds to DFQATT and CDR2 to SNEGSKA. The CDR3 runs 12 residues from the cysteine to the phenylalanine. Only CDR3 DNA is held: 36 bases, read in frame from base 1. This record comes from a study of T cells in Graves' hyperthyroidism and ophthalmopathy (dated by TCRdb to about 2019). Broadly, across the study: Peripheral blood samples were taken at the time of initial diagnosis, prior to any treatment. To identify TCR V-J signatures that set the groups apart, the researchers used a discovery cohort of 100 or so patients, made up of some 41 with Graves' ophthalmopathy and approximately 57 with stable Graves' hyperthyroidism. Prospective prediction of ophthalmopathy was tested in an independent validation cohort consisting of 18 hyperthyroidism patients and around 17 patients who later progressed to ophthalmopathy. The roughly 94 discovery patients were randomly split 7:3 into training and test sets. The study also compared thyroid tissue and blood T-cell repertoires from about six Graves' hyperthyroidism patients. Once sampling was done, hyperthyroidism patients were given methimazole at a starting dose of 30 mg daily, whereas ophthalmopathy patients were given high-dose intravenous methylprednisolone. According to the paper, TCR Vbeta CDR3 sequencing was carried out on some 130 peripheral blood samples, which came from 40 to 45 ophthalmopathy, approximately 72 hyperthyroidism and roughly 17 progressor patients. What the study reported, not specific to this receptor: A 13 V-J signature model separated ophthalmopathy from stable hyperthyroidism, with 87.88% sensitivity and 81.08% specificity in cross-validation and 80%/75% in testing. During validation, the model predicted progression to ophthalmopathy a median of around 7 months ahead of onset, with around 71% sensitivity and almost 75% specificity. No statistical method was used to set the sample size in advance, and investigators knew the group allocation. Most expanded thyroid clonotypes (frequency above 0.001) were also detected in blood, a finding suggesting that blood repertoires may reflect thyroid immune responses.

The TCR beta CDR3 regions were amplified from RNA transcripts. The first round of RT-PCR for the TCR CDR3 was performed with the HTBI primer set and the Qiagen OneStep RT-PCR kit. Libraries were constructed in a second round of multiplex PCR, after which size selection and purification were carried out. Paired-end sequencing of the libraries was performed with 100 bp reads on an Illumina HiSeq2000. The study's own analysis went as follows. SOAPnuke was used to process the raw data, with reads discarded if the reads contained adapters or uncalled bases, had a mean Phred below 15, or lacked an exact constant-primer or identifier match. COPE v1.2.5 was used to merge high-quality paired reads, and clonotypes were defined as unique nucleotide sequences. MiTCR v1.1 was used to align the clonotypes against IMGT TRBV, TRBD and TRBJ reference segments. The analysis was restricted to V-J combinations with a frequency above 0.0001, which together covered 99% to 99.2% of the repertoires. The TCS score was defined as F50 (clonal expansion) divided by E x V (chaos), with BLOSUM62-based TCRdist calculated between CDR3 peptides within each V-J. Welch's t-statistics and random forest reduced 500 to 650 V-J features to roughly 13, which were used in a naive Bayes classifier (R e1071). TCRdb took the public reads, trimmed them with fastp at Q25, ran MiXCR for clone calling and kept in-frame beta chains. Each entry is one CDR3 protein sequence, shown with its most common DNA and genes. The V and J calls here are based on TCRdb, not the publication. Recorded for this sample are about 400,000 distinct CDR3 sequences; 15% to 17% of them occurred a single time. Roughly 7.4% of the sample is taken by the ten largest.

Stable Graves' hyperthyroidism was defined as no progression to ophthalmopathy during 18 months of follow-up. Hyperthyroidism patients were newly diagnosed, had a disease duration of under 2 months, and were aged 18 to 65 years. Patients with uncontrolled infections, other autoimmune diseases, pregnancy or lactation were excluded. Clinical symptoms, serum thyroxine and TRAb, thyroid ultrasound, and orbital computed tomography formed the basis for the diagnoses. PBMCs were isolated from 7.5 to 10 ml of fresh peripheral blood by Ficoll-Paque density gradient centrifugation. Total RNA was extracted with Trizol reagent, and quality was checked on an Agilent 2100 Bioanalyzer.

This receptor was taken from a young woman with Graves' hyperthyroidism. The sequencing input was blood. The chain is encoded by TRBV20-1 joined to TRBJ1-6; tentative D gene TRBD1, with 5 bases matching. In nucleotide form, the sequence is TGCCCGCCCAGGGAACTCTATTCACCCCTCCACTTT. This is translated as CPPRELYSPLHF.